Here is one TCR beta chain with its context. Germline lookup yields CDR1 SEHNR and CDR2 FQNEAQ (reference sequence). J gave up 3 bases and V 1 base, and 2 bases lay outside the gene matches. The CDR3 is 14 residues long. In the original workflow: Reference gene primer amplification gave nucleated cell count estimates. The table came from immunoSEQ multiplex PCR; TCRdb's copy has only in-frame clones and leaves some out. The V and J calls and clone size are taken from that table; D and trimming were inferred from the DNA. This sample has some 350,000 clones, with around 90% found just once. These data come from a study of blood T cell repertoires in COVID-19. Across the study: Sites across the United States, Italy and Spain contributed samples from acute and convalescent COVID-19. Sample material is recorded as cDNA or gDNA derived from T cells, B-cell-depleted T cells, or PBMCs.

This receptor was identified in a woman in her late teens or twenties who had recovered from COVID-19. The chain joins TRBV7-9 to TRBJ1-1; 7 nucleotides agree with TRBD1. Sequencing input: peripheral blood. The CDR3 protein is CASSLDRGHTEAFF. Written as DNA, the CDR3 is TGTGCCAGCAGCTTAGATAGGGGGCACACTGAAGCTTTCTTT.